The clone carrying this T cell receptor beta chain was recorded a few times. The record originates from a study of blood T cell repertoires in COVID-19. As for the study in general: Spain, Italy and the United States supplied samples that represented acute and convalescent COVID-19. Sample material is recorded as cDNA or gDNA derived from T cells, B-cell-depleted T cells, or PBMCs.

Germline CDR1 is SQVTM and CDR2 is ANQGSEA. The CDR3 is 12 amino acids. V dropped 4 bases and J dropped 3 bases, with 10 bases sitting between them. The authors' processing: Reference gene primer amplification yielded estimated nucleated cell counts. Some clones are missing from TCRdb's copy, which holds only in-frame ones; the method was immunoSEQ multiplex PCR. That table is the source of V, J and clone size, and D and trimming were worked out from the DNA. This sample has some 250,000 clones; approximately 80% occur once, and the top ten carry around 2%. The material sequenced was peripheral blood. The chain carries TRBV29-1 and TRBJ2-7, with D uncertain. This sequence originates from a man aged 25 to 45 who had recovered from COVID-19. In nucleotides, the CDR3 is TGCAGCGTTGCTGAGTCTATCTACGAGCAGTACTTC. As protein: CSVAESIYEQYF.